These 32 T cell receptor beta chains share one sample of origin, sequenced in a study of CD8+ T cells in alopecia areata. As for treatment: oral pan-JAK inhibitor, 5-10 mg twice daily. RNA was extracted and reverse transcribed into cDNA as the sequencing template. TCRdb's copy holds only in-frame clones and misses some; the assay was immunoSEQ multiplex PCR. The sample lists some 190,000 clones, about 51% seen once, with around a tenth in the top ten. The starting material was CD8+ T cells sorted from blood, obtained at roughly week 53, from a patient treated with tofacitinib. The source is a human donor with alopecia areata.

This chain uses TRBV2 with TRBJ2-2; 11 bases agree with TRBD1. In germline, CDR1 is SNHLY, CDR2 FYNNEI. The ends lost 6 bases at V and 3 bases at J; junction bases unmatched: 3. The CDR3 totals 15 residues. This CDR3 reads CASRPGQGDTGELFF. In nucleotides, the CDR3 is TGTGCCAGCAGGCCGGGACAGGGGGACACCGGGGAGCTGTTTTTT.

In the case of this clone: Other DNA sequences in the same sample also yield this CDR3. The chain carries TRBV30 and TRBJ1-5; TRBD1 is a possible D gene (5 bases). The CDR3 is 14 residues long. Germline CDR1 GTSNPN, CDR2 SVGIG (reference sequence). V gave up 0 bases and J gave up 2 bases, with 8 bases separating them. In nucleotides, the CDR3 is TGTGCCTGGAGTGTAGGAGGGGGCAATCAGCCCCAGCATTTT. This sequence encodes CAWSVGGGNQPQHF.

This clone was seen a few times. The chain links TRBV6-5 to TRBJ1-3; D perhaps matches TRBD1 (6 bases). The V and J ends lost 4 bases and 4 bases respectively, with 11 bases between them. This CDR3 is 14 amino acids long. The germline V gene has CDR1 MNHEY and CDR2 SVGAGI. CDR3 sequence reads: CASSLGAHGNTIYF. The CDR3 bases are TGTGCCAGCAGTTTGGGGGCCCACGGAAACACCATATATTTT.

The chain couples TRBV4-1 to TRBJ2-2; the D is unclear. Germline loops: CDR1 MGHRA, CDR2 YSYEKL. Trimming cost V 3 bases and J 3 bases, with 5 bases left between them. The CDR3 has 13 amino acids. In DNA, the CDR3 is TGCGCCAGCAGCCACGGGTACACCGGGGAGCTGTTTTTT. Protein product: CASSHGYTGELFF.

This sequence joins TRBV27 and TRBJ2-5, with a tentative D call TRBD1 (6 bases). Germline V CDR1 and CDR2: MNHEY, SMNVEV (reference sequence). V shed 6 bases and J shed 4 bases, with 15 bases lying between them. The CDR3 spans 14 residues. Here the CDR3 DNA reads TGTGCCAGCAGCAACAGGGTTGCATTAGAGACCCAGTACTTC. Its protein product is CASSNRVALETQYF.

In this sample, this clone turned up once. This chain uses TRBV6-6 with TRBJ1-2; TRBD1 might be the D (6 bases). This CDR3 region has 15 residues. V was cut by 1 base and J by 8 bases, with 17 bases left in between. Germline V gene data show CDR1 as MNHNY and CDR2 as SVGAGI (reference sequence). This CDR3 is CASSYWEADSSGYTF. Here the CDR3 DNA reads TGTGCCAGCAGTTACTGGGAAGCGGACAGCTCAGGCTACACCTTC.

The chain is built from TRBV13 and TRBJ1-5; D gene ambiguous. V lost 1 base to trimming and J lost 4 bases, with 5 bases between them. Looked up from germline, CDR1 is PRHDT and CDR2 is FYEKMQ (reference sequence). This CDR3 has 13 amino acids. This CDR3 is CASSLDRNQPQHF. CDR3 coding DNA: TGTGCCAGCAGCTTAGATCGGAATCAGCCCCAGCATTTT. The full variable domain, in which reference TRBV13 and TRBJ1-5 provide the parts outside the CDR3, is AAGVIQSPRHLIKEKRETATLKCYPIPRHDTVYWYQQGPGQDPQFLISFYEKMQSDKGSIPDRFSAQQFSDYHSELNMSSLELGDSALYFCASSLDRNQPQHFGDGTRLSIL.

The gene calls are TRBV19 and TRBJ1-5, with 7 bases aligning to TRBD1. This CDR3 spans 14 amino acids. The germline CDR1 and CDR2 sequences are LNHDA and SQIVND (reference sequence). Trimming cost V 8 bases and J 4 bases; bases outside gene matches: 8. For the CDR3, the DNA is TGTGCCAGTTCAGGGGGGGTATGGAATCAGCCCCAGCATTTT. It is translated as CASSGGVWNQPQHF.

This clone appeared a few times. This sequence joins TRBV7-9 and TRBJ2-7; D is undetermined. Trimming took 3 bases from V and 4 from J, leaving 7 bases between them. CDR3 length equals 12 residues. The germline V gene has CDR1 SEHNR and CDR2 FQNEAQ (reference sequence). The CDR3: CASSLNQYEQYF. DNA for the CDR3: TGTGCCAGCAGCTTGAACCAGTACGAGCAGTACTTC.

V is TRBV2 and J is TRBJ1-5; 9 nucleotides agree with TRBD1. Germline CDR1 reads SNHLY; CDR2 reads FYNNEI. CDR3 size: 15 residues. The ends lost 6 bases at V and 7 bases at J; junction bases unmatched: 10. DNA for the CDR3: TGTGCCAGCAGCGATGGGGGGACAGGGTACCAGCCCCAGCATTTT. This gives the protein CASSDGGTGYQPQHF.

This clone was seen a handful of times. This chain uses TRBV4-3 with TRBJ2-7, with D possibly TRBD2 on 6 matching bases. CDR1 and CDR2 (germline): LGHNA, YSLEER. The V gene lost 4 bases and the J gene lost 3 bases, with 16 bases spanning the gap. The CDR3 contains 15 residues. CDR3 bases: TGCGCCAGCAGCCCCAGCCTAGCGTCAATCTACGAGCAGTACTTC. Its translation is CASSPSLASIYEQYF.

This chain uses TRBV7-2 with TRBJ2-7; 7 bases map to TRBD1. Trimming took 0 bases from V and 0 from J; bases not matched to a gene: 2. Germline V gene data show CDR1 as SGHTA and CDR2 as FQGNSA. This CDR3 contains 15 residues. The CDR3 DNA sequence: TGTGCCAGCAGCTTAGCCGGGACAGCCTCCTACGAGCAGTACTTC. Translating it yields CASSLAGTASYEQYF. Filled out from reference TRBV7-2 and TRBJ2-7, the complete variable domain reads GAGVSQSPSNKVTEKGKDVELRCDPISGHTALYWYRQSLGQGLEFLIYFQGNSAPDKSGLPSDRFSAERTGGSVSTLTIQRTQQEDSAVYLCASSLAGTASYEQYFGPGTRLTVT.

The rearrangement uses TRBV29-1 and TRBJ2-5; D assignment may be TRBD1 or TRBD2 (5 bases each). The last part of the DNA fits TRBJ2-7 better; the J call may be wrong. The V gene's germline CDR1 is SQVTM and CDR2 ANQGSEA. There are 12 residues in the CDR3. Here the CDR3 reads CSATWGIYEQYF. The DNA of the CDR3 is TGCAGCGCAACTTGGGGGATCTACGAGCAGTACTTC.

The chain links TRBV7-9 to TRBJ2-5; no reliable D call. Germline-derived CDR1 and CDR2 are SEHNR and FQNEAQ (reference sequence). Trimming shortened V by 1 base and J by 2 bases, and 8 bases separated the two germline ends. The CDR3 runs 14 residues. The CDR3 sequence: CASSLERSQETQYF. The CDR3 DNA reads TGTGCCAGCAGCTTAGAACGGAGTCAAGAGACCCAGTACTTC.

The chain is built from TRBV6-5 and TRBJ2-3; no reliable D call. V gave up 7 bases and J gave up 0 bases, with 14 bases separating them. The CDR3 consists of 15 residues. Germline CDR1 MNHEY, CDR2 SVGAGI. CDR3 sequence (DNA): TGTGCCAGCAAGGTTGGTGCAGCTAGCACAGATACGCAGTATTTT. Translated: CASKVGAASTDTQYF.

This chain uses TRBV5-1 with TRBJ2-2; the D gene is possibly TRBD2 (5 bases). Looked up from germline, CDR1 is SGHRS and CDR2 is YFSETQ. The CDR3 is 15 residues long. Trimming stripped 7 bases from V and 1 base from J, with 14 bases between. CDR3 sequence reads: CASSVEAVNTGELFF. In nucleotides, the CDR3 is TGCGCCAGCTCCGTAGAAGCGGTGAACACCGGGGAGCTGTTTTTT.

The rearrangement joins TRBV30 to TRBJ2-7; 8 bases map to TRBD1. With V trimmed by 2 bases and J by 5 bases, 8 bases remained unmatched. CDR3 length: 14 amino acids. Germline V gene sequence: CDR1 GTSNPN, CDR2 SVGIG (reference sequence). This CDR3 is CAWSHPGQENEQYF. DNA for the CDR3: TGTGCCTGGAGTCACCCGGGACAGGAGAACGAGCAGTACTTC.

The chain joins TRBV5-6 to TRBJ2-5; D remains ambiguous. The CDR3 runs to 13 residues. The V gene lost 3 bases and the J gene lost 2 bases, with 8 bases spanning the gap. Germline lookup yields CDR1 SGHDT and CDR2 YYEEEE. This chain's CDR3 is CASSSSNQETQYF. The CDR3 nucleotides read TGTGCCAGCAGCTCGTCGAATCAAGAGACCCAGTACTTC.

The gene calls are TRBV15 and TRBJ1-4, with D uncertain. The length of the CDR3 is 15 residues. V was trimmed by 0 bases and J by 6 bases, leaving 11 bases between them. Per germline, CDR1 LNHNV and CDR2 YYDKDF (reference sequence). The CDR3 reads CATSRDLSGDEKLFF. In DNA form, the CDR3 reads TGTGCCACCAGCAGAGATCTCTCCGGCGATGAAAAACTGTTTTTT.

J is TRBJ1-5 and V is TRBV5-6, with D possibly matching TRBD1 (6 bases). This CDR3 has 14 residues. CDR1 SGHDT and CDR2 YYEEEE come from the germline V gene. Trimming stripped 4 bases from V and 6 bases from J, with 14 bases between. CDR3 bases: TGTGCCAGCAGCCCCAACAGGGATGGTCAGCCCCAGCATTTT. Residues: CASSPNRDGQPQHF.

The rearrangement joins TRBV10-3 to TRBJ2-5; no clear D. The germline gives CDR1 ENHRY, CDR2 SYGVKD. The CDR3 has 13 amino acids. The V and J ends lost 3 bases and 2 bases respectively, with 7 bases between them. In DNA form, the CDR3 reads TGTGCCATCAGTGAAACAGCTCAAGAGACCCAGTACTTC. Protein product: CAISETAQETQYF.

This clone was observed many times. This chain uses TRBV10-3 with TRBJ2-2; D remains unclear. The V gene lost 2 bases and the J gene lost 6 bases, with 10 bases spanning the gap. This CDR3 contains 14 residues. CDR1 is ENHRY and CDR2 is SYGVKD in the germline V gene. CDR3 DNA sequence: TGTGCCATCAGTGAGACCCCTCGGGCCGGGGAGCTGTTTTTT. Translated: CAISETPRAGELFF.

The CDR3 DNA reads as TGCGCCAGCAGCCAAGTTTTGGATGCGAACACTGAAGCTTTCTTT. Amino acids: CASSQVLDANTEAFF. The chain is built from TRBV4-3 and TRBJ1-1; D is unresolved. With 1 base removed from V and 1 base from J, the gap between germline ends came to 10 bases. Per germline, CDR1 LGHNA and CDR2 YSLEER. The CDR3 spans 15 residues.

The V gene is TRBV30, the J gene TRBJ2-7, with a possible D match to TRBD2 (6 bases). Trimming cost V 2 bases and J 3 bases, with 11 bases left between them. This CDR3 is 13 amino acids long. Germline-derived CDR1 and CDR2 are GTSNPN and SVGIG (reference sequence). The CDR3: CAWSRGFNYEQYF. The DNA for the CDR3 is TGTGCCTGGAGTCGGGGGTTCAACTACGAGCAGTACTTC.

The CDR3 sequence is CASSPSKDSNQPQHF. CDR3 coding DNA: TGTGCCAGCAGTCCCTCAAAGGATAGCAATCAGCCCCAGCATTTT. This chain connects TRBV27 to TRBJ1-5, with no clear D. This CDR3 comprises 15 residues. Germline V gene sequence: CDR1 MNHEY, CDR2 SMNVEV (reference sequence). With 5 bases removed from V and 0 bases from J, the gap between germline ends came to 11 bases.

The V gene is TRBV21-1, the J gene TRBJ2-6; TRBD2 reflects the table's D call only, with no check against the DNA. TRBV21-1 is flagged as a pseudogene. The CDR3 has 16 amino acids. The CDR3: CASSTLRDSGANVLTF. The DNA for the CDR3 is TGTGCCAGCAGCACCCTGCGGGACTCTGGGGCCAACGTCCTGACTTTC.

In this sample, this clone turned up a few times. This chain links TRBV11-2 with TRBJ2-3; D unresolved. Trimming removed 3 bases at V and 1 base at J, with 5 bases between. Germline lookup yields CDR1 SGHAT and CDR2 FQNNGV. The CDR3 is made up of 13 amino acids. The CDR3 reads CASSFGGTDTQYF. The CDR3 DNA sequence: TGTGCCAGCAGCTTTGGGGGCACAGATACGCAGTATTTT.

This sequence joins TRBV27 and TRBJ1-2; D possibly corresponds to TRBD1 (6 bases). Germline V gene data show CDR1 as MNHEY and CDR2 as SMNVEV (reference sequence). V dropped 4 bases and J dropped 3 bases, with 24 bases sitting between them. This CDR3 contains 18 residues. CDR3 sequence: CASSSWIRGASLDYGYTF. As DNA, the CDR3 is TGTGCCAGCAGTTCCTGGATCAGGGGAGCGAGCCTCGACTATGGCTACACCTTC.

This clone came up a few times. This sample also contains other DNA sequences that code for the same CDR3. The chain recombines TRBV13 with TRBJ2-7; D is unclear. The CDR3 length is 12 residues. V was clipped by 1 base and J by 3 bases, with 4 bases between them. Germline V lookup: CDR1 PRHDT, CDR2 FYEKMQ (reference sequence). The CDR3 DNA follows: TGTGCCAGCAGCTTAGTGAGCTACGAGCAGTACTTC. Amino acid sequence: CASSLVSYEQYF.

The V and J genes are TRBV30 and TRBJ2-7, with D maybe TRBD2 (6 bases). Trimming shortened V by 4 bases and J by 6 bases, and 16 bases separated the two germline ends. The CDR3 length is 13 residues. Germline values: CDR1 GTSNPN, CDR2 SVGIG (reference sequence). The CDR3 DNA follows: TGTGCCTGGAAGCTATGGGAGGAAGGCGAGCAGTACTTC. It is translated as CAWKLWEEGEQYF.

CDR3 coding DNA: TGTGCCAGCAGCGTAGGGCTTTCCTACGAGCAGTACTTC. Encoded protein: CASSVGLSYEQYF. V is TRBV9 and J is TRBJ2-7; D ambiguous. V lost 0 bases to trimming and J lost 1 base, with 5 bases between them. CDR1 SGDLS and CDR2 YYNGEE come from the germline V gene. This CDR3 spans 13 amino acids.

The chain employs TRBV5-1 and TRBJ2-5; perhaps TRBD1 as D (5 bases). V lost 1 base and J lost 3, with 10 bases in between. Germline V gene lookup returns CDR1 SGHRS and CDR2 YFSETQ. This CDR3 is 14 amino acids long. The CDR3 coding sequence is TGCGCCAGCAGCTTGTTGGGGCAGGAAGAGACCCAGTACTTC. Translating it yields CASSLLGQEETQYF.